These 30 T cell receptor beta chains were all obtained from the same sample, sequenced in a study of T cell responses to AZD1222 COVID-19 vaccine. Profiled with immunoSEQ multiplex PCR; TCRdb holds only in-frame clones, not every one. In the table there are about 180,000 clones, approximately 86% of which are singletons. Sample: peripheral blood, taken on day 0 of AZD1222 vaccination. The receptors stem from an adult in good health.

The CDR3 protein is CASSQTRNGEQYF. The CDR3, as DNA: TGTGCCAGCAGCCAGACCCGTAATGGCGAGCAGTACTTC. V usage is TRBV3-1 (or the pseudogene TRBV3-2) and J usage is TRBJ2-7; the D is unclear. The V end lost 3 bases, the J end lost 6 bases, and 12 bases lay between the germline ends. From germline, CDR1 is LGHDT and CDR2 YNNKEL (reference sequence). The CDR3 is 13 amino acids.

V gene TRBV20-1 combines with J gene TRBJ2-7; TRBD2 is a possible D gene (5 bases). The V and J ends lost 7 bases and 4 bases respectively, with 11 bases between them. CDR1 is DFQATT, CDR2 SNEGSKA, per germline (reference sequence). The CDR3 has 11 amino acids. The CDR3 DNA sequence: TGCAGTGTAAGCGGAGTTTACGAGCAGTACTTC. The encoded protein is CSVSGVYEQYF.

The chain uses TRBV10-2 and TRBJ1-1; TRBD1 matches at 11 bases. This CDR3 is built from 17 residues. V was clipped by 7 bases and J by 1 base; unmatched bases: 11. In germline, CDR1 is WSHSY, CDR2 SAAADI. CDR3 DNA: TGCGCCAGCACATCCGGGACAGGGGGAGTCAAGAACACTGAAGCTTTCTTT. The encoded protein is CASTSGTGGVKNTEAFF.

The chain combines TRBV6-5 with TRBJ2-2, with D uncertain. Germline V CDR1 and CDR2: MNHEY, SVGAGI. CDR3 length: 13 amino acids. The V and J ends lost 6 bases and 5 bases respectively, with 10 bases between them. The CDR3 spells CASRPPSTGELFF. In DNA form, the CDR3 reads TGTGCCAGCAGGCCACCTAGTACCGGGGAGCTGTTTTTT.

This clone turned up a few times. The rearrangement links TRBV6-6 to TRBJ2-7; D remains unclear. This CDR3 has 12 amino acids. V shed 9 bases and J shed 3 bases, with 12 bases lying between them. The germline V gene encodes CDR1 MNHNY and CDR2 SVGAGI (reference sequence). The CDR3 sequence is CASLRRGYEQYF. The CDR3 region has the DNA TGTGCCAGTCTCCGTCGAGGCTACGAGCAGTACTTC.

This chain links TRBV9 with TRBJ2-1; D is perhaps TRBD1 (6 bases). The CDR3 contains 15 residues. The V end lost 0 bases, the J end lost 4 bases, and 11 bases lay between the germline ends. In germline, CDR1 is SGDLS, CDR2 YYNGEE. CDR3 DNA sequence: TGTGCCAGCAGCGTAGGATGGGGGCCGTACAATGAGCAGTTCTTC. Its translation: CASSVGWGPYNEQFF.

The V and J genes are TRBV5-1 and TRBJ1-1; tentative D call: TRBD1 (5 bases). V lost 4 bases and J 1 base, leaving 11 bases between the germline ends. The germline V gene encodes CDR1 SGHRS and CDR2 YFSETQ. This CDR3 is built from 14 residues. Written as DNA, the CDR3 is TGCGCCAGCAGCAACACAGGACAGAACACTGAAGCTTTCTTT. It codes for CASSNTGQNTEAFF.

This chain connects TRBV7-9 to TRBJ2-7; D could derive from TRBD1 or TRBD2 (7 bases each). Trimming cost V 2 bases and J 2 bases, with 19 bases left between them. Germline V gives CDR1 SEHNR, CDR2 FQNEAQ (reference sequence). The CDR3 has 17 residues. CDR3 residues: CASSLIAGGVVPYEQYF. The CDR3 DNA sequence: TGTGCCAGCAGCTTAATAGCAGGGGGGGTAGTCCCCTACGAGCAGTACTTC.

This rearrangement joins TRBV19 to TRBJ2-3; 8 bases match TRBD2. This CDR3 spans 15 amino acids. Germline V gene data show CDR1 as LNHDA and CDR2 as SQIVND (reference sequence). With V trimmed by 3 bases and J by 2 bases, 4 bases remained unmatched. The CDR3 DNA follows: TGTGCCAGTAGTATCACCGGGGGGGCCACAGATACGCAGTATTTT. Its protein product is CASSITGGATDTQYF.

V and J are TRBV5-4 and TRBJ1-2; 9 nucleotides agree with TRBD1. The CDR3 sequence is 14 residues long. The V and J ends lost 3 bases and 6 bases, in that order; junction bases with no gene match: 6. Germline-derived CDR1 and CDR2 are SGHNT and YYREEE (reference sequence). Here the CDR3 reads CASSSRTGDHGYTF. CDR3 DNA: TGTGCCAGCAGCTCCCGGACAGGGGATCATGGCTACACCTTC.

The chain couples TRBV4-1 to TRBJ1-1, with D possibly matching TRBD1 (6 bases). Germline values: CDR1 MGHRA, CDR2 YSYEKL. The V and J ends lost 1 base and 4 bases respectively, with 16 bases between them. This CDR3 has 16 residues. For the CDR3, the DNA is TGCGCCAGCAGCCAAGTCTCGGGAACAGGGATCACTGAAGCTTTCTTT. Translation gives CASSQVSGTGITEAFF.

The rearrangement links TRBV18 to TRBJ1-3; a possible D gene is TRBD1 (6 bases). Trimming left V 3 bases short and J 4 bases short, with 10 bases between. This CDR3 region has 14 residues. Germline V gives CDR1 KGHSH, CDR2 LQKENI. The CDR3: CASSPGTLGNTIYF. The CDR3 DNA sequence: TGTGCCAGCTCACCGGGGACACTCGGAAACACCATATATTTT. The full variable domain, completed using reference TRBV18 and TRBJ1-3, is NAGVMQNPRHLVRRRGQEARLRCSPMKGHSHVYWYRQLPEEGLKFMVYLQKENIIDESGMPKERFSAEFPKEGPSILRIQQVVRGDSAAYFCASSPGTLGNTIYFGEGSWLTVV.

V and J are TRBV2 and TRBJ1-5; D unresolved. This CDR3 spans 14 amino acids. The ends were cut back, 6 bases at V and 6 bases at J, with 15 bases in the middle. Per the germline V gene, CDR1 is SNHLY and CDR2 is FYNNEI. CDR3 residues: CASRAWDAGQPQHF. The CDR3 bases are TGTGCCAGCAGGGCCTGGGATGCGGGTCAGCCCCAGCATTTT.

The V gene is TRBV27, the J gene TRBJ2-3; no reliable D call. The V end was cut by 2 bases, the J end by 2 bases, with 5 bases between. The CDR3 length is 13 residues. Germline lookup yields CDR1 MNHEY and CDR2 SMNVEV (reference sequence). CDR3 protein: CASSLQDTDTQYF. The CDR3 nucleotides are TGTGCCAGCAGTTTACAGGACACAGATACGCAGTATTTT.

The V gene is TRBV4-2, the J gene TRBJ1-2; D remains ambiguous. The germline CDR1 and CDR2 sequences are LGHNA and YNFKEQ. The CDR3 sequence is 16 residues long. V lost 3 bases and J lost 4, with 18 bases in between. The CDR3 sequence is CASSQLTAVGGYGYTF. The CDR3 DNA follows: TGTGCCAGCAGCCAGTTAACAGCTGTTGGAGGCTATGGCTACACCTTC.

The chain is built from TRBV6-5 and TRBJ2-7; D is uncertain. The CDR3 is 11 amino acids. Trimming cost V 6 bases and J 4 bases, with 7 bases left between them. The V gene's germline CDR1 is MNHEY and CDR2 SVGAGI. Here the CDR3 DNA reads TGTGCCAGCAGGTTACTATACGAGCAGTACTTC. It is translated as CASRLLYEQYF.

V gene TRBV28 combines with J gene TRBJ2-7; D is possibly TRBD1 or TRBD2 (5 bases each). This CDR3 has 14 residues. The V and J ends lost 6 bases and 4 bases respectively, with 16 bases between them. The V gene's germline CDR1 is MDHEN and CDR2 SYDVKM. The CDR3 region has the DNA TGTGCCAGCAGCCTGGTGAGAGGGGCTTACGAGCAGTACTTC. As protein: CASSLVRGAYEQYF.

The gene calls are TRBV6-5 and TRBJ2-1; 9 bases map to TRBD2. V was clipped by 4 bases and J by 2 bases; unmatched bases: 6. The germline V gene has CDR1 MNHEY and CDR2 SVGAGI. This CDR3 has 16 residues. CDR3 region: CASSSHGGGAYNEQFF. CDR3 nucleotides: TGTGCCAGCAGTTCCCATGGCGGGGGGGCCTACAATGAGCAGTTCTTC.

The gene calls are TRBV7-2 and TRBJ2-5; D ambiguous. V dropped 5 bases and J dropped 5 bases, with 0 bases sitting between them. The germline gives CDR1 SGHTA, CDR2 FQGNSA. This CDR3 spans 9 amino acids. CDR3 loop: CASSETQYF. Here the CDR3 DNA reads TGTGCCAGCAGCGAGACCCAGTACTTC.

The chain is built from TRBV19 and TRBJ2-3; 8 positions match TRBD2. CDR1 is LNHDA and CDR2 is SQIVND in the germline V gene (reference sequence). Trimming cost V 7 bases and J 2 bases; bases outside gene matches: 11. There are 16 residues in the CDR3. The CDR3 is CASKVTSGGLTDTQYF. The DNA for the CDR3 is TGTGCCAGTAAGGTAACGAGCGGGGGCCTCACAGATACGCAGTATTTT.

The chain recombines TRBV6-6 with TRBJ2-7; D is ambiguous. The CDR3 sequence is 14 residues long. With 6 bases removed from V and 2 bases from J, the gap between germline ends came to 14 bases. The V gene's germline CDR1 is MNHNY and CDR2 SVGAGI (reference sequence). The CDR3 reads CASRPTDGTYEQYF. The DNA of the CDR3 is TGTGCCAGCAGACCTACGGACGGCACCTACGAGCAGTACTTC.

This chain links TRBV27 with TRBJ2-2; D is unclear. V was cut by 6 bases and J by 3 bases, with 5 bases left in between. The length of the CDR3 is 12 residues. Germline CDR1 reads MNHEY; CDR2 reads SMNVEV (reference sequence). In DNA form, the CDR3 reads TGTGCCAGCAGGATATACACCGGGGAGCTGTTTTTT. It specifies CASRIYTGELFF.

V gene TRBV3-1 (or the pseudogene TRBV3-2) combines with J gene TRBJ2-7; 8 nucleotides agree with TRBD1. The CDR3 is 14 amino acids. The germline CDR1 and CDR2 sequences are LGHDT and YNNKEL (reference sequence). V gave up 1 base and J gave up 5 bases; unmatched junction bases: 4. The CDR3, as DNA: TGTGCCAGCAGCCAAGGACAGGGGAACCACGAGCAGTACTTC. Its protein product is CASSQGQGNHEQYF.

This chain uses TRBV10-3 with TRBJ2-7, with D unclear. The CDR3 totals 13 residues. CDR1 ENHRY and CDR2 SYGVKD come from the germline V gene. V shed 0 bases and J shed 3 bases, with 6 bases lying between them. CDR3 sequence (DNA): TGTGCCATCAGTGAGTCTCCAGGCTACGAGCAGTACTTC. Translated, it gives CAISESPGYEQYF.

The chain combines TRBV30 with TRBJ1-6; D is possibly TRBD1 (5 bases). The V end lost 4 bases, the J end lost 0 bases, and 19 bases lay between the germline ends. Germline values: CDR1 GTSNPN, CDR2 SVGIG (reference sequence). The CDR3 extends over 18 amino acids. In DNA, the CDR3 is TGTGCCTGGACGGAGGGGAGAATGGTCAGCTCCTATAATTCACCCCTCCACTTT. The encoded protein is CAWTEGRMVSSYNSPLHF.

The CDR3 DNA follows: TGTGCCAGCAGCTTAGTTCAAGGGGCCCCAGATACGCAGTATTTT. Its protein is CASSLVQGAPDTQYF. This chain links TRBV7-9 with TRBJ2-3; possibly TRBD1 for D (5 bases). In germline, CDR1 is SEHNR, CDR2 FQNEAQ (reference sequence). The length of the CDR3 is 15 residues. Trimming took off 1 base at V and 4 bases at J, with 12 bases between the two ends.

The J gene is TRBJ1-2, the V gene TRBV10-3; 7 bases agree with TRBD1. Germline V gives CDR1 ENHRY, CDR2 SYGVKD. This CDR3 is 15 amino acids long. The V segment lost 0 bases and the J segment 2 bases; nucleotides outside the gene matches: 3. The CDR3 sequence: CAISESGGQNYGYTF. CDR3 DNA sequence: TGTGCCATCAGTGAGTCCGGGGGACAGAACTATGGCTACACCTTC.

The chain's CDR3 is CSASGWTGDQPQHF. CDR3 in DNA: TGCAGTGCTAGTGGATGGACAGGGGATCAGCCCCAGCATTTT. This sequence joins TRBV20-1 and TRBJ1-5; the match to TRBD1 covers 9 bases. CDR1 is DFQATT, CDR2 SNEGSKA, per germline (reference sequence). There are 14 residues in the CDR3. V lost 3 bases to trimming and J lost 5 bases; unmatched junction nucleotides: 5.

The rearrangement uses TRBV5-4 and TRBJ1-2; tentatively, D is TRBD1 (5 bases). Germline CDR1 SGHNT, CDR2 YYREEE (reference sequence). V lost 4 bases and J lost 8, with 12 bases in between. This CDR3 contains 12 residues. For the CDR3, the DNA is TGTGCCAGCAGCGCAAATGGGGGAGGCTACACCTTC. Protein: CASSANGGGYTF.

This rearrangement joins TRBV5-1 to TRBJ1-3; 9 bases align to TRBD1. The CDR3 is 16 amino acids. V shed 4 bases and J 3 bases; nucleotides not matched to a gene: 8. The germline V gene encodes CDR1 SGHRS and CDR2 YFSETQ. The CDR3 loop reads CASSTEQGAGGNTIYF. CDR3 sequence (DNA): TGCGCCAGCAGCACCGAACAGGGGGCGGGTGGAAACACCATATATTTT.